The clone carrying this TCR beta chain was observed a handful of times. The antigen is not known. These data are taken from a study of T cells after yellow fever vaccination. V was trimmed by 6 bases and J by 9 bases, leaving 15 bases between them. The germline CDR1 and CDR2 sequences are DFQATT and SNEGSKA (reference sequence). The CDR3 loop spans 12 amino acids. TCRdb passed the 5' RACE reads through MiXCR, listing each CDR3 protein once. This table has a few hundred thousand distinct CDR3 sequences, roughly 3.5% appearing once. Study conclusions and caveats: It was a small share of clonotypes that appeared in both CD4 and CD8 compartments. Reappearance after the booster was observed for most primary-vaccination clones (about 97% CD4, about 85% CD8). Weaker in magnitude, the secondary response showed a faster peak on day 5 versus 15.

The chain has TRBV20-1 and TRBJ2-1; a possible D gene is TRBD2 (6 bases). The starting material was PBMCs, obtained on the day of the yellow fever booster vaccination. This TCR came from a man aged 18 to 35 who received the YFV17D yellow fever vaccine. CDR3 in DNA: TGCAGTGCCCCTGTTTTGGGAGGTGAGCAGTTCTTC. Its protein product is CSAPVLGGEQFF.